The 22 T cell receptor beta chains listed next were all sequenced from one sample in a study of cytomegalovirus exposure and HLA in healthy donors. The PCR employed 60 Vbeta primers together with 13 Jbeta primers. This table comes from immunoSEQ multiplex PCR, and its TCRdb copy is limited to in-frame clones, with some not included. This table holds 150,000 to 200,000 clones, approximately 78% found once. Sequenced input: PBMCs. Receptors originate from a woman under 30 in good health and CMV-seronegative.

The V call is TRBV19, the J call TRBJ2-4; 9 bases fit TRBD1. The ends lost 6 bases at V and 0 bases at J; junction bases unmatched: 6. The CDR3 runs 16 residues. The germline gives CDR1 LNHDA, CDR2 SQIVND (reference sequence). This CDR3 is CASSLDRGLAKNIQYF. In nucleotides, the CDR3 is TGTGCCAGTAGCCTGGACAGGGGCCTAGCCAAAAACATTCAGTACTTC.

The chain joins TRBV28 to TRBJ2-1; 12 bases are a match to TRBD2. The J segment lost 1 base and the V segment lost 5 bases, leaving 3 bases of the junction unmatched. Germline CDR1 reads MDHEN; CDR2 reads SYDVKM. The CDR3 has 16 residues. The CDR3 sequence: CASSPTSGRSYNEQFF. The CDR3, as DNA: TGTGCCAGCAGTCCGACTAGCGGGAGATCCTACAATGAGCAGTTCTTC.

V usage is TRBV4-3 and J usage is TRBJ2-3, with D uncertain. Germline-derived CDR1 and CDR2 are LGHNA and YSLEER. With 1 base removed from V and 1 base from J, the gap between germline ends came to 9 bases. The CDR3 spans 15 residues. CDR3 bases: TGCGCCAGCAGCCAAGGGCAGACTCGCACAGATACGCAGTATTTT. Its protein product is CASSQGQTRTDTQYF.

The V gene is TRBV27, the J gene TRBJ2-7; possibly TRBD2 for D (7 bases). Germline V gene lookup returns CDR1 MNHEY and CDR2 SMNVEV (reference sequence). Trimming took off 2 bases at V and 1 base at J, with 9 bases between the two ends. The CDR3 spans 14 residues. The CDR3 sequence: CASSLRGGSYEQYF. The CDR3 DNA is TGTGCCAGCAGTTTAAGGGGGGGGTCCTACGAGCAGTACTTC.

The gene calls are TRBV9 and TRBJ1-2; 11 positions agree with TRBD1. The V segment lost 4 bases and the J segment 6 bases; nucleotides outside the gene matches: 11. This CDR3 spans 16 amino acids. Per germline, CDR1 SGDLS and CDR2 YYNGEE. The CDR3 DNA is TGTGCCAGCAGCTCCCCCCTAGGGACAGGGGGTCATGGCTACACCTTC. Amino acids: CASSSPLGTGGHGYTF. The full variable domain, completed using reference TRBV9 and TRBJ1-2, is DSGVTQTPKHLITATGQRVTLRCSPRSGDLSVYWYQQSLDQGLQFLIQYYNGEERAKGNILERFSAQQFPDLHSELNLSSLELGDSALYFCASSSPLGTGGHGYTFGSGTRLTVV.

The V gene is TRBV11-3, the J gene TRBJ2-1, with TRBD2 identical over 8 bases. Per the germline V gene, CDR1 is SGHNT and CDR2 is YENEEA. CDR3 length: 14 residues. J lost 2 bases, V lost 6 bases, and 3 bases had no gene match. This chain's CDR3 is CASREAGAYNEQFF. The CDR3 DNA sequence: TGTGCCAGCAGAGAAGCGGGGGCCTACAATGAGCAGTTCTTC.

This chain joins TRBV27 and TRBJ2-1, with a tentative D call TRBD2 (5 bases). CDR1 MNHEY and CDR2 SMNVEV come from the germline V gene (reference sequence). The CDR3 consists of 14 residues. Trimming stripped 6 bases from V and 5 bases from J, with 14 bases between. The CDR3 spells CASSLTRLDNEQFF. CDR3 coding DNA: TGTGCCAGCAGCCTAACTAGGTTAGACAATGAGCAGTTCTTC.

This chain uses TRBV5-6 with TRBJ2-7; tentative D call: TRBD1 (6 bases). This CDR3 region has 16 residues. Looked up from germline, CDR1 is SGHDT and CDR2 is YYEEEE. V was clipped by 1 base and J by 1 base, with 15 bases between them. Here the CDR3 reads CASSLLSGDGSYEQYF. Written as DNA, the CDR3 is TGTGCCAGCAGCTTGCTCTCAGGGGATGGGTCCTACGAGCAGTACTTC.

The chain is built from TRBV27 and TRBJ2-5, with D uncertain. The V end lost 3 bases, the J end lost 4 bases, and 6 bases lay between the germline ends. The CDR3 totals 12 residues. Per the germline V gene, CDR1 is MNHEY and CDR2 is SMNVEV (reference sequence). The DNA for the CDR3 is TGTGCCAGCAGTTTCCCGGGAGAGACCCAGTACTTC. Its protein product is CASSFPGETQYF.

This clone was observed a single time. CDR3 region: CASSADRHSGANVLTF. CDR3 nucleotide sequence: TGTGCCAGCAGCGCTGACAGACACTCTGGGGCCAACGTCCTGACTTTC. The chain recombines TRBV6-4 with TRBJ2-6; D is possibly TRBD1 (5 bases). The CDR3 has 16 amino acids. Trimming took 6 bases from V and 0 from J, leaving 12 bases between them. CDR1 and CDR2 (germline): MRHNA, SNTAGT.

The chain couples TRBV2 to TRBJ2-1; perhaps TRBD2 as D (6 bases). V lost 7 bases, J lost 7 bases, and 17 bases lay in between. This CDR3 region has 14 residues. Germline loops: CDR1 SNHLY, CDR2 FYNNEI. CDR3 in amino acids: CASNGGETGNEQFF. The CDR3 region has the DNA TGTGCCAGCAACGGGGGAGAAACGGGGAATGAGCAGTTCTTC.

The chain employs TRBV28 and TRBJ2-7; the D gene is possibly TRBD2 (6 bases). The germline CDR1 and CDR2 sequences are MDHEN and SYDVKM. Between the trimmed V and J ends, which lost 3 bases and 7 bases, there was a span of 13 bases. This CDR3 has 13 amino acids. The CDR3 DNA is TGTGCCAGCAGTTTCCCCCCACGGGAGGAGCAGTACTTC. It yields the protein CASSFPPREEQYF. Together with reference TRBV28 and TRBJ2-7, the CDR3 gives the full variable domain: DVKVTQSSRYLVKRTGEKVFLECVQDMDHENMFWYRQDPGLGLRLIYFSYDVKMKEKGDIPEGYSVSREKKERFSLILESASTNQTSMYLCASSFPPREEQYFGPGTRLTVT.

This chain connects TRBV5-1 to TRBJ1-2; D unresolved. Germline V lookup: CDR1 SGHRS, CDR2 YFSETQ. Trimming stripped 2 bases from V and 3 bases from J, with 8 bases between. The CDR3 has 13 residues. The CDR3 reads CASSFGDYYGYTF. The CDR3 nucleotides read TGCGCCAGCAGCTTTGGTGACTACTATGGCTACACCTTC.

Notes on this clone: The sample contains more than one DNA sequence encoding this CDR3. The rearrangement uses TRBV5-1 and TRBJ2-3; D gene unclear. The CDR3 is 12 residues long. Trimming shortened V by 7 bases and J by 0 bases, and 6 bases separated the two germline ends. Germline V gene lookup returns CDR1 SGHRS and CDR2 YFSETQ. The CDR3 region has the DNA TGCGCCAGCTCCGTAAGCACAGATACGCAGTATTTT. As protein: CASSVSTDTQYF.

J is TRBJ1-1 and V is TRBV19, with 7 positions matching TRBD1. After removal of 3 bases from V and 4 bases from J, the junction contained 8 bases not matched to a gene. This CDR3 is 15 amino acids long. Germline CDR1 is LNHDA and CDR2 is SQIVND (reference sequence). Here the CDR3 reads CASSIDGGGITEAFF. The CDR3 nucleotides read TGTGCCAGTAGTATCGATGGAGGGGGCATCACTGAAGCTTTCTTT.

This chain uses TRBV7-2 with TRBJ1-5; no clear D. This CDR3 is built from 16 residues. Germline lookup yields CDR1 SGHTA and CDR2 FQGNSA. V gave up 6 bases and J gave up 5 bases, with 20 bases separating them. DNA of the CDR3: TGTGCCAGCAGACTAGAACCCCCCAGCCTTGATCAGCCCCAGCATTTT. Protein: CASRLEPPSLDQPQHF.

This chain uses TRBV10-3 with TRBJ2-7, with 11 nucleotides matching TRBD2. The germline gives CDR1 ENHRY, CDR2 SYGVKD. The CDR3 has 15 residues. V shed 2 bases, J shed 3 bases, and the junction held 3 bases outside the gene matches. The CDR3 loop reads CAISETSGSIYEQYF. CDR3 nucleotides: TGTGCCATCAGTGAGACTAGCGGGAGTATCTACGAGCAGTACTTC.

The chain recombines TRBV7-2 with TRBJ2-5; perhaps TRBD1 as D (6 bases). V lost 1 base, J lost 4 bases, and 16 bases lay in between. The germline CDR1 and CDR2 sequences are SGHTA and FQGNSA. The CDR3 is 16 amino acids. In nucleotides, the CDR3 is TGTGCCAGCAGCTTAGACGCACCGGACAGTCCAGAGACCCAGTACTTC. It is translated as CASSLDAPDSPETQYF. The complete variable domain, with remaining parts taken from reference TRBV7-2 and TRBJ2-5, reads GAGVSQSPSNKVTEKGKDVELRCDPISGHTALYWYRQSLGQGLEFLIYFQGNSAPDKSGLPSDRFSAERTGGSVSTLTIQRTQQEDSAVYLCASSLDAPDSPETQYFGPGTRLLVL.

The V gene is TRBV7-9, the J gene TRBJ2-2; TRBD2 aligns across 7 bases. Germline-derived CDR1 and CDR2 are SEHNR and FQNEAQ (reference sequence). V shed 5 bases, J shed 7 bases, and the junction held 13 bases outside the gene matches. CDR3 size: 16 residues. DNA for the CDR3: TGTGCCAGCAGCCCCGGCCTTGGCGAGCGGGACGGGGAGCTGTTTTTT. Translating it yields CASSPGLGERDGELFF. Complete variable domain (other parts from reference TRBV7-9 and TRBJ2-2): DTGVSQNPRHKITKRGQNVTFRCDPISEHNRLYWYRQTLGQGPEFLTYFQNEAQLEKSRLLSDRFSAERPKGSFSTLEIQRTEQGDSAMYLCASSPGLGERDGELFFGEGSRLTVL.

Only one count was recorded for this clone. CDR3 sequence: CASRTGLAGLEQFF. DNA for the CDR3: TGCGCCAGCCGAACGGGGCTAGCGGGACTAGAACAGTTCTTC. The chain combines TRBV4-3 with TRBJ2-1, with 9 bases fitting TRBD2. The CDR3 has 14 residues. Germline CDR1 LGHNA, CDR2 YSLEER. After removal of 8 bases from V and 13 bases from J, the junction contained 15 bases not matched to a gene.

This sequence joins TRBV18 and TRBJ2-1; D is unclear. CDR1 is KGHSH, CDR2 LQKENI, per germline. Trimming cost V 0 bases and J 8 bases, with 11 bases left between them. This CDR3 comprises 14 residues. CDR3 loop: CASSPPHQFHEQFF. As DNA, the CDR3 is TGTGCCAGCTCACCACCACATCAATTTCATGAGCAGTTCTTC.

The V and J genes are TRBV29-1 and TRBJ1-2; D ambiguous. V lost 4 bases and J 5 bases, leaving 17 bases between the germline ends. CDR1 and CDR2 from the germline V gene are SQVTM and ANQGSEA. The CDR3 sequence is 14 residues long. CDR3 residues: CSVGRTWMEYGYTF. Written as DNA, the CDR3 is TGCAGCGTTGGACGGACTTGGATGGAGTATGGCTACACCTTC.